These T cell receptor beta chains were read from a single sample in a study of kidney transplant recipient with SARS-CoV-2 infection. TCRdb reprocessed the reads with MiXCR, giving one entry per CDR3 protein. The profile shows 250,000 or so distinct CDR3 sequences, less than 35% of them singletons. The sample in question was a blood sample, obtained at baseline and on roughly day 120 from a kidney transplant recipient. These receptors originate from a male patient in his 30s who had COVID-19 and was a kidney transplant recipient. The graft donor may be the source of some T cells. Both conserved end residues are part of each CDR3. The D gene is left open where the match is weak. Clone size is shown for a subset of rows, as once, few, many or a class of expanded clone.

clone_size,d_call,v_call,j_call,cdr3_aa,cdr3_nt
many,TRBD2,TRBV3-1,TRBJ2-1,CASSPPGLAGFTSYNEQFF,TGTGCCAGCAGCCCCCCCGGACTAGCGGGTTTTACTTCCTACAATGAGCAGTTCTTC
many,-,TRBV6-6,TRBJ1-1,CATGAGIMNTEAFF,TGTGCCACCGGGGCGGGAATCATGAACACTGAAGCTTTCTTT
many,-,TRBV21-1,TRBJ1-1,CASSVGRSNTEAFF,TGTGCCAGCAGCGTTGGGCGGTCGAACACTGAAGCTTTCTTT
many,TRBD2,TRBV4-3,TRBJ2-5,CASSRGGYQETQYF,TGCGCCAGCTCACGCGGGGGGTACCAAGAGACCCAGTACTTC
many,-,TRBV29-1,TRBJ1-1,CSAQDTEAFF,TGCAGCGCCCAGGACACTGAAGCTTTCTTT
many,TRBD2,TRBV7-8,TRBJ2-5,CASTLGRVGETQYF,TGTGCCAGCACCTTAGGGAGGGTCGGGGAGACCCAGTACTTC
many,TRBD2,TRBV15,TRBJ2-3,CATSRDLAGPDTQYF,TGTGCCACCAGCAGAGATTTAGCGGGCCCAGATACGCAGTATTTT
many,-,TRBV7-7,TRBJ1-2,CASSARCKCRKTYGYTF,TGTGCCAGCAGCGCCAGATGTAAGTGCCGAAAGACCTATGGCTACACCTTC
-,-,TRBV7-2,TRBJ1-1,CASSPGDTEALF,TGTGCCAGCAGCCCCGGGGACACTGAAGCTCTCTTC
many,TRBD1,TRBV28,TRBJ1-5,CASRATGGLQPQHF,TGTGCCAGCAGAGCGACAGGGGGGCTTCAGCCCCAGCATTTT
many,-,TRBV3-1,TRBJ2-5,CASSSGVPISFSETQYF,TGTGCCAGCAGCAGTGGTGTTCCCATTTCTTTCTCTGAGACCCAGTACTTC
many,TRBD1,TRBV20-1,TRBJ1-2,CSRTGGNYGYTF,TGCAGTCGGACAGGGGGGAACTATGGCTACACCTTC
many,-,TRBV12-3/TRBV12-4,TRBJ2-7,CASSFFASYEQYF,TGTGCCAGCAGTTTTTTCGCCTCCTACGAGCAGTACTTC
many,-,TRBV5-3,TRBJ1-2,CARNKQVVRKTYGYTF,TGTGCCAGAAATAAGCAAGTGGTGAGAAAGACCTATGGCTACACCTTC
many,-,TRBV5-6,TRBJ1-2,CASLFFNSRKTYGYTF,TGTGCCAGCCTATTCTTCAATAGTCGAAAGACCTATGGCTACACCTTC
many,-,TRBV7-9,TRBJ1-2,CASSERLYHGKTYGYTF,TGTGCCAGCAGCGAACGACTATACCATGGAAAGACCTATGGCTACACCTTC
many,TRBD1,TRBV29-1,TRBJ1-2,CSVGMEGQGVNYGYTF,TGCAGCGTCGGGATGGAGGGGCAGGGGGTTAACTATGGCTACACCTTC
-,-,TRBV19,TRBJ1-2,CASSLRRTNRKTYGYTF,TGTGCCAGTAGTCTAAGGCGGACAAATCGAAAGACCTATGGCTACACCTTC
many,-,TRBV7-2,TRBJ2-5,CASSRPLRETQYF,TGTGCCAGCAGTCGGCCCCTCCGAGAGACCCAGTACTTC
-,-,TRBV16,TRBJ1-2,CASSDPEVVRKTYGYTF,TGTGCCAGCAGCGATCCCGAGGTCGTTAGAAAGACCTATGGCTACACCTTC
-,-,TRBV12-3/TRBV12-4,TRBJ2-2,CASHGILTEELFF,TGTGCCAGCCATGGAATTTTGACCGAGGAGCTGTTTTTT
many,-,TRBV5-5,TRBJ1-2,CASPLLVSRKTYGYTF,TGTGCCAGCCCTCTTCTTGTCTCGCGAAAGACCTATGGCTACACCTTC
-,-,TRBV5-4,TRBJ1-2,CASRTAVPGKTYGYTF,TGTGCCAGCAGGACTGCCGTACCAGGAAAGACCTATGGCTACACCTTC
many,-,TRBV3-1,TRBJ2-4,CASSQDYGTAKNIQYF,TGTGCCAGCAGCCAAGATTACGGGACTGCCAAAAACATTCAGTACTTC
-,-,TRBV19,TRBJ1-1,CASSTGSSPSYTEAFF,TGTGCCAGTAGTACCGGGTCCTCCCCCTCCTACACTGAAGCTTTCTTT
many,TRBD2,TRBV2,TRBJ2-5,CASSGTSVQYF,TGTGCCAGCAGTGGGACTAGCGTTCAGTACTTC
many,-,TRBV6-2/TRBV6-3,TRBJ1-5,CASSPPNWGGLGNQPQHF,TGTGCCAGCAGTCCCCCTAACTGGGGGGGTTTGGGCAATCAGCCCCAGCATTTT
many,TRBD2,TRBV15,TRBJ2-5,CATSQAGVQETQYF,TGTGCCACTAGCCAAGCGGGGGTTCAAGAGACCCAGTACTTC
many,-,TRBV12-3/TRBV12-4,TRBJ1-5,CASSMGAASDSNQPQHF,TGTGCCAGCAGCATGGGGGCAGCATCGGATAGCAATCAGCCCCAGCATTTT
many,TRBD1,TRBV20-1,TRBJ1-1,CRGTVGTEAFF,TGCAGGGGGACAGTCGGCACTGAAGCTTTCTTT
many,-,TRBV6-4,TRBJ1-2,CASRDSSNYGYTF,TGTGCCAGCAGGGACAGCTCTAACTATGGCTACACCTTC